This paragraph reports one T cell receptor (beta chain). These data come from a study of blood T cell repertoires in COVID-19. Study at large: T cells, B-cell-depleted T cells, or PBMCs provided the cDNA or gDNA that served as material.

Sequencing was performed with immunoSEQ multiplex PCR; in TCRdb, only in-frame clones are kept and a portion is missing. The repertoire has hundreds of thousands of clones, roughly 80% of them found once; the top ten carry roughly 8%. Germline V CDR1 and CDR2: LGHNT, FRNRAP. This CDR3 is 15 amino acids long. Trimming removed 2 bases from V and 9 bases from J; junction bases left unmatched: 7. The chain combines TRBV12-5 with TRBJ2-1; 10 positions match TRBD2. The sample comprised peripheral blood. This receptor was obtained from a woman older than 75 with COVID-19, enrolled during active disease. This chain's CDR3 is CASGLTSGVSIEQFF. CDR3 DNA sequence: TGTGCTAGTGGTTTGACTAGCGGGGTGAGTATTGAGCAGTTCTTC.